This TCR beta chain was sequenced during a study of technical replicates of blood from several donors. Only one count was recorded for this clone. Germline CDR1 reads MDHEN; CDR2 reads SYDVKM. V dropped 7 bases and J dropped 8; count of bases not matched to a gene: 6. The CDR3 extends over 12 amino acids. Libraries were prepared by immunoSEQ multiplex PCR; TCRdb keeps only in-frame clonotypes and omits some of them. This table holds 70,000 to 85,000 clones, 95% found once. The J gene is TRBJ1-2, the V gene TRBV28, with 8 bases lining up with TRBD1. The receptor comes from a human donor in good health. The sequenced material came from T cells isolated from PBMCs. The CDR3 is CASTQTGDGYTF. The CDR3 DNA reads as TGTGCCAGCACCCAGACAGGGGACGGCTACACCTTC.